This T cell receptor beta chain is from a study of cytomegalovirus exposure and HLA in healthy donors. PCR amplification relied on 60 Vbeta primers (plus 13 Jbeta primers). Some clones are missing from TCRdb's copy, which holds only in-frame ones; the method was immunoSEQ multiplex PCR. This table lists some 110,000 clones. Trimming stripped 4 bases from V and 4 bases from J, with 10 bases between. This CDR3 spans 12 amino acids. CDR1 and CDR2 from the germline V gene are SQVTM and ANQGSEA. Points from the study as a whole: Association with HLA alleles at 0.05 false discovery rate was found for about 17,000 TCR beta sequences in a later analysis. The sole available immune exposure information was CMV serostatus. The authors listed about 170 TCR beta chains as cytomegalovirus-associated.

On this clone itself: As yet, its antigen is unknown.

The TCR sequence derives from a man between 35 and 55 years old in good health and CMV-seropositive. The chain recombines TRBV29-1 with TRBJ2-5, with a weak D call TRBD2 (6 bases). The sequenced sample was PBMCs. In nucleotides, the CDR3 is TGCAGCGTTGCCGGGACTGGAGAGACCCAGTACTTC. It yields the protein CSVAGTGETQYF.